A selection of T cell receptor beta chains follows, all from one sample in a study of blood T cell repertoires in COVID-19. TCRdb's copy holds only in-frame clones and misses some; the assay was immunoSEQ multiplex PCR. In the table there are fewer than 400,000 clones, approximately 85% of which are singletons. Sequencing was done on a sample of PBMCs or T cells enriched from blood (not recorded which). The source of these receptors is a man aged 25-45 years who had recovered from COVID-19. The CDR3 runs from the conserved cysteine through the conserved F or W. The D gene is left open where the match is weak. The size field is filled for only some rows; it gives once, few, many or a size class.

cdr3_aa: CASSLRTGGAGEKLFF; cdr3_nt: TGCGCCAGCAGCTTGAGGACAGGGGGCGCAGGTGAAAAACTGTTTTTT; j_call: TRBJ1-4; v_call: TRBV5-1; d_call: TRBD1; clone_size: -
cdr3_aa: CASSSWDREYYGYTF; cdr3_nt: TGTGCCAGCAGCTCATGGGACAGGGAGTACTATGGCTACACCTTC; j_call: TRBJ1-2; v_call: TRBV7-9; d_call: TRBD1; clone_size: -
cdr3_aa: CASSPTTGGTGELFF; cdr3_nt: TGTGCCAGCTCACCAACGACAGGGGGTACCGGGGAGCTGTTTTTT; j_call: TRBJ2-2; v_call: TRBV18; d_call: TRBD1; clone_size: -
cdr3_aa: CASKTNRQGSELFF; cdr3_nt: TGTGCCAGCAAAACTAACAGACAGGGTTCGGAACTGTTTTTT; j_call: TRBJ1-4; v_call: TRBV6-5; d_call: TRBD1; clone_size: -
cdr3_aa: CASSPSLDATNEKLFF; cdr3_nt: TGTGCCAGCAGCCCCAGTCTAGACGCAACTAATGAAAAACTGTTTTTT; j_call: TRBJ1-4; v_call: TRBV5-4; d_call: -; clone_size: -
cdr3_aa: CASSLVTGNTEAFF; cdr3_nt: TGCGCCAGCAGCTTGGTAACAGGGAACACTGAAGCTTTCTTT; j_call: TRBJ1-1; v_call: TRBV5-1; d_call: -; clone_size: -
cdr3_aa: CASSIPRQNPYNEQFF; cdr3_nt: TGTGCCAGTAGTATACCCCGCCAGAACCCCTACAATGAGCAGTTCTTC; j_call: TRBJ2-1; v_call: TRBV19; d_call: -; clone_size: -
cdr3_aa: CASRTLYEQYF; cdr3_nt: TGTGCCAGCAGGACTCTCTACGAGCAGTACTTC; j_call: TRBJ2-7; v_call: TRBV6-5; d_call: -; clone_size: -
cdr3_aa: CSVVRLAGMGSDTQYF; cdr3_nt: TGCAGCGTCGTCCGACTAGCGGGGATGGGCTCGGATACGCAGTATTTT; j_call: TRBJ2-3; v_call: TRBV29-1; d_call: TRBD2; clone_size: -
cdr3_aa: CASRVASGSYEQYF; cdr3_nt: TGTGCCAGCAGGGTGGCTAGCGGGTCCTACGAGCAGTACTTC; j_call: TRBJ2-7; v_call: TRBV6-5; d_call: TRBD2; clone_size: -
cdr3_aa: CARSTNYRGQPQHF; cdr3_nt: TGTGCCAGAAGCACTAACTACAGGGGACAGCCCCAGCATTTT; j_call: TRBJ1-5; v_call: TRBV5-3; d_call: TRBD1; clone_size: few
cdr3_aa: CASSPDVLSGGYTF; cdr3_nt: TGCGCCAGCAGCCCGGACGTACTAAGCGGTGGCTACACCTTC; j_call: TRBJ1-2; v_call: TRBV5-1; d_call: -; clone_size: -
cdr3_aa: CASSLAPTSGGRETQYF; cdr3_nt: TGTGCCAGCAGCTTAGCGCCTACTAGCGGGGGAAGGGAGACCCAGTACTTC; j_call: TRBJ2-5; v_call: TRBV7-6; d_call: TRBD2; clone_size: -
cdr3_aa: CASSFWAGNTEAFF; cdr3_nt: TGTGCCAGCAGTTTCTGGGCGGGGAACACTGAAGCTTTCTTT; j_call: TRBJ1-1; v_call: TRBV27; d_call: -; clone_size: -
cdr3_aa: CASSMAGAGSNQPQHF; cdr3_nt: TGTGCCAGTAGTATGGCGGGGGCGGGTAGCAATCAGCCCCAGCATTTT; j_call: TRBJ1-5; v_call: TRBV19; d_call: -; clone_size: -
cdr3_aa: CASSTSPTDRGRLNTEAFF; cdr3_nt: TGTGCCAGCAGCACTAGCCCCACGGACAGGGGGCGATTGAACACTGAAGCTTTCTTT; j_call: TRBJ1-1; v_call: TRBV9; d_call: TRBD1; clone_size: -
cdr3_aa: CATSVLAFGGYTF; cdr3_nt: TGTGCCACCAGTGTCCTTGCGTTTGGTGGCTACACCTTC; j_call: TRBJ1-2; v_call: TRBV24-1; d_call: -; clone_size: -
cdr3_aa: CASSPYFQETQYF; cdr3_nt: TGTGCCAGCAGCCCTTACTTTCAAGAGACCCAGTACTTC; j_call: TRBJ2-5; v_call: TRBV9; d_call: -; clone_size: -
cdr3_aa: CASSLLLGGYEQYF; cdr3_nt: TGTGCCAGCAGCTTACTCCTTGGGGGGTACGAGCAGTACTTC; j_call: TRBJ2-7; v_call: TRBV11-2; d_call: -; clone_size: -
cdr3_aa: CASNKEGGGSRRTEAFF; cdr3_nt: TGTGCCAGCAATAAAGAGGGGGGGGGTTCTCGGCGCACTGAAGCTTTCTTT; j_call: TRBJ1-1; v_call: TRBV7-8; d_call: -; clone_size: -
cdr3_aa: CASSQVEEQYF; cdr3_nt: TGTGCCAGCAGCCAAGTAGAAGAGCAGTACTTC; j_call: TRBJ2-7; v_call: TRBV3-1/TRBV3-2; d_call: -; clone_size: -
cdr3_aa: CASSFSGANEKLFF; cdr3_nt: TGTGCCAGCAGCTTCAGTGGAGCTAATGAAAAACTGTTTTTT; j_call: TRBJ1-4; v_call: TRBV7-9; d_call: -; clone_size: -
cdr3_aa: CATSDGTGRETQYF; cdr3_nt: TGTGCCACCAGTGACGGGACAGGGAGAGAGACCCAGTACTTC; j_call: TRBJ2-5; v_call: TRBV24-1; d_call: TRBD1; clone_size: -
cdr3_aa: CASSLVRTGISYNEQFF; cdr3_nt: TGTGCCAGCAGCTTAGTAAGGACAGGGATCTCCTACAATGAGCAGTTCTTC; j_call: TRBJ2-1; v_call: TRBV7-2; d_call: TRBD1; clone_size: -
cdr3_aa: CASRKTGKNGYTF; cdr3_nt: TGTGCCAGCAGAAAAACAGGGAAAAACGGCTACACCTTC; j_call: TRBJ1-2; v_call: TRBV6-5; d_call: -; clone_size: -
cdr3_aa: CAWSRGSSYEQYF; cdr3_nt: TGTGCCTGGAGTAGGGGAAGCTCCTACGAGCAGTACTTC; j_call: TRBJ2-7; v_call: TRBV30; d_call: -; clone_size: -
cdr3_aa: CASSRDRAYEKLFF; cdr3_nt: TGTGCCAGCTCACGGGACAGGGCATATGAAAAACTGTTTTTT; j_call: TRBJ1-4; v_call: TRBV18; d_call: TRBD1; clone_size: -
cdr3_aa: CAMQHGDRGSNQPQHF; cdr3_nt: TGTGCCATGCAGCACGGGGACAGGGGTAGCAATCAGCCCCAGCATTTT; j_call: TRBJ1-5; v_call: TRBV5-4; d_call: TRBD1; clone_size: -
cdr3_aa: CATSDTGYYGYTF; cdr3_nt: TGTGCCACCAGTGATACAGGGTACTATGGCTACACCTTC; j_call: TRBJ1-2; v_call: TRBV24-1; d_call: -; clone_size: -
cdr3_aa: CASSHGQGRYNSPLHF; cdr3_nt: TGTGCCAGCAGCCACGGACAGGGCAGGTATAATTCACCCCTCCACTTT; j_call: TRBJ1-6; v_call: TRBV5-6; d_call: TRBD1; clone_size: -
cdr3_aa: CASSRQGNTEAFF; cdr3_nt: TGTGCCAGCAGTAGACAGGGGAACACTGAAGCTTTCTTT; j_call: TRBJ1-1; v_call: TRBV12-3/TRBV12-4; d_call: TRBD1; clone_size: -
cdr3_aa: CASSSLGQQVQGNYGYTF; cdr3_nt: TGTGCCAGCAGCAGCTTGGGACAGCAAGTCCAGGGTAACTATGGCTACACCTTC; j_call: TRBJ1-2; v_call: TRBV21-1; d_call: -; clone_size: -
cdr3_aa: CASSELNPGEDTQYF; cdr3_nt: TGCGCCAGCAGTGAGCTCAACCCCGGGGAGGATACGCAGTATTTT; j_call: TRBJ2-3; v_call: TRBV10-2; d_call: -; clone_size: -
cdr3_aa: CASSSQGGWDTEAFF; cdr3_nt: TGTGCCAGTAGTTCACAGGGGGGGTGGGACACTGAAGCTTTCTTT; j_call: TRBJ1-1; v_call: TRBV19; d_call: TRBD1; clone_size: -
cdr3_aa: CASGLVSLDNEQFF; cdr3_nt: TGTGCTAGTGGTTTGGTAAGCCTAGACAATGAGCAGTTCTTC; j_call: TRBJ2-1; v_call: TRBV12-5; d_call: -; clone_size: -
cdr3_aa: CASRWTGGNEQFF; cdr3_nt: TGCGCCAGCAGATGGACAGGTGGTAATGAGCAGTTCTTC; j_call: TRBJ2-1; v_call: TRBV5-1; d_call: TRBD1; clone_size: -
cdr3_aa: CAQDTGELFF; cdr3_nt: TGTGCACAAGACACCGGGGAGCTGTTTTTT; j_call: TRBJ2-2; v_call: TRBV7-9; d_call: -; clone_size: -
cdr3_aa: CASSDRGPQPQHF; cdr3_nt: TGTGCCAGCAGTGACAGGGGGCCTCAGCCCCAGCATTTT; j_call: TRBJ1-5; v_call: TRBV2; d_call: TRBD1; clone_size: -
cdr3_aa: CASSETIVGAYTEAFF; cdr3_nt: TGTGCCAGCAGTGAAACGATAGTGGGGGCGTACACTGAAGCTTTCTTT; j_call: TRBJ1-1; v_call: TRBV6-1; d_call: -; clone_size: -
cdr3_aa: CASSVRDRGQNQPQHF; cdr3_nt: TGTGCCAGCAGCGTAAGAGACAGGGGTCAGAATCAGCCCCAGCATTTT; j_call: TRBJ1-5; v_call: TRBV7-2; d_call: TRBD1; clone_size: -
cdr3_aa: CASSHRTSGFLGEQFF; cdr3_nt: TGTGCCAGCAGCCACCGGACTAGCGGGTTCCTAGGGGAGCAGTTCTTC; j_call: TRBJ2-1; v_call: TRBV6-2/TRBV6-3; d_call: TRBD2; clone_size: -
cdr3_aa: CASSRHSLNTEAFF; cdr3_nt: TGTGCCAGCAGTCGCCACAGTCTGAACACTGAAGCTTTCTTT; j_call: TRBJ1-1; v_call: TRBV6-5; d_call: -; clone_size: -
cdr3_aa: CARSLGLAGFTDTQYF; cdr3_nt: TGTGCCAGAAGCTTGGGACTAGCGGGTTTCACAGATACGCAGTATTTT; j_call: TRBJ2-3; v_call: TRBV5-3; d_call: TRBD2; clone_size: -
cdr3_aa: CASSFVPVGGQSGELFF; cdr3_nt: TGTGCCAGCAGCTTCGTGCCCGTCGGGGGGCAATCCGGGGAGCTGTTTTTT; j_call: TRBJ2-2; v_call: TRBV5-5; d_call: -; clone_size: -
cdr3_aa: CASSLGGQGKDEQYF; cdr3_nt: TGTGCCAGCAGCTTAGGGGGACAGGGGAAGGACGAGCAGTACTTC; j_call: TRBJ2-7; v_call: TRBV7-9; d_call: TRBD1; clone_size: -
cdr3_aa: CASSPQGVLGDYTF; cdr3_nt: TGTGCCAGCAGCCCCCAAGGCGTCTTGGGCGACTACACCTTC; j_call: TRBJ1-2; v_call: TRBV7-9; d_call: -; clone_size: -
cdr3_aa: CASSAGTGITVSNQPQHF; cdr3_nt: TGTGCCAGCAGTGCCGGGACAGGGATTACGGTGAGCAATCAGCCCCAGCATTTT; j_call: TRBJ1-5; v_call: TRBV6-1; d_call: TRBD1; clone_size: -